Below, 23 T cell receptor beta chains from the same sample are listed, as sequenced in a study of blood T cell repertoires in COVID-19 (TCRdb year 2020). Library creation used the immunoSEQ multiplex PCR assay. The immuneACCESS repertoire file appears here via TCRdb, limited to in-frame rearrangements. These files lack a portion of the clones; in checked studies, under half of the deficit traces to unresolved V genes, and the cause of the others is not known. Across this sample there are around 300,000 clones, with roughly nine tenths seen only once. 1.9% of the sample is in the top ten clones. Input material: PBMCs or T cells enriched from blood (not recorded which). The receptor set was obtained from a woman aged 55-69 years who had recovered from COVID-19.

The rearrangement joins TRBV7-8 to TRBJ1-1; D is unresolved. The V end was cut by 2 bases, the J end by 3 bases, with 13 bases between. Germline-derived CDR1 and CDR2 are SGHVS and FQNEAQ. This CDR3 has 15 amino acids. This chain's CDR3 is CASSLLTEAYTEAFF. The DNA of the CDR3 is TGTGCCAGCAGCTTACTGACGGAGGCCTACACTGAAGCTTTCTTT.

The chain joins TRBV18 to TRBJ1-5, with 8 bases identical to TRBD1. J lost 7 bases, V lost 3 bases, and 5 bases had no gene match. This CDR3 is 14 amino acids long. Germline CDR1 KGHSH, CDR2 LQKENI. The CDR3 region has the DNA TGTGCCAGCTCACCTGTCGACAGGGGCCAGCCCCAGCATTTT. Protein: CASSPVDRGQPQHF.

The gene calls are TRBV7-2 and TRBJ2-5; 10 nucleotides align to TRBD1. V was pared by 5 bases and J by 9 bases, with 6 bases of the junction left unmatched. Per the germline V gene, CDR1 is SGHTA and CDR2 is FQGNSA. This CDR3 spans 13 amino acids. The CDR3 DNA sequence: TGTGCCAGCAGCCGACAGGGGGCGGTCGCCCAGTACTTC. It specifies CASSRQGAVAQYF.

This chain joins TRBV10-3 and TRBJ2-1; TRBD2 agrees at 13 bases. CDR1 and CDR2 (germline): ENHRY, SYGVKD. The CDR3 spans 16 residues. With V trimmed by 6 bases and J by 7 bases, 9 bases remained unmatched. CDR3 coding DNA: TGTGCCATCAGAGCTCTCGGGACTAGCGGGGCTAATGAGCAGTTCTTC. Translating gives CAIRALGTSGANEQFF.

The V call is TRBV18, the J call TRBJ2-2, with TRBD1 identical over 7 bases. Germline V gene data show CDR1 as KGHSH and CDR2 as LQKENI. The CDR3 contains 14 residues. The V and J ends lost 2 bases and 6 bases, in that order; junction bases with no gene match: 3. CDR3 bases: TGTGCCAGCTCACCAGACAGGGCTGCCGGGGAGCTGTTTTTT. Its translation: CASSPDRAAGELFF.

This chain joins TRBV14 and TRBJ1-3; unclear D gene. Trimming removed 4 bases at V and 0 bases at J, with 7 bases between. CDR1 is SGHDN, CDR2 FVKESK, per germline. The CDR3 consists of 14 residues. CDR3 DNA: TGTGCCAGCAGCCGAATCAGCTCTGGAAACACCATATATTTT. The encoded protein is CASSRISSGNTIYF.

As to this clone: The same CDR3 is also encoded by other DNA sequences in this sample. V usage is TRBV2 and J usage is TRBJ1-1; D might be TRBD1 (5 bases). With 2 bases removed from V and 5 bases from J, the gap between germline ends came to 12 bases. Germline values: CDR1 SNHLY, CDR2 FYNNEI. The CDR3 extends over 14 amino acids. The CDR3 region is CASSESAGRTEAFF. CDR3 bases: TGTGCCAGCAGTGAATCTGCAGGGAGGACTGAAGCTTTCTTT.

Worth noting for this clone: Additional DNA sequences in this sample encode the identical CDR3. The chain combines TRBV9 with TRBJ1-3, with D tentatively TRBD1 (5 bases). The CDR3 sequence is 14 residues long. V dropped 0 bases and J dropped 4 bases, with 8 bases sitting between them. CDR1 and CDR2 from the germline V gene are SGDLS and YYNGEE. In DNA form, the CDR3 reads TGTGCCAGCAGCGTAGAGGGGCGGGGAAACACCATATATTTT. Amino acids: CASSVEGRGNTIYF. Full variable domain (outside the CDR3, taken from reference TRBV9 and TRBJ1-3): DSGVTQTPKHLITATGQRVTLRCSPRSGDLSVYWYQQSLDQGLQFLIQYYNGEERAKGNILERFSAQQFPDLHSELNLSSLELGDSALYFCASSVEGRGNTIYFGEGSWLTVV.

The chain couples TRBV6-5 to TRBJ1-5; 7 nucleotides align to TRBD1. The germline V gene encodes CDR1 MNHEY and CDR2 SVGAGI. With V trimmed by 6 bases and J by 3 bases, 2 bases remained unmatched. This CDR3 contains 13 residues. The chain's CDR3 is CASRTGPNQPQHF. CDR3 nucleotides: TGTGCCAGCAGGACAGGGCCCAATCAGCCCCAGCATTTT.

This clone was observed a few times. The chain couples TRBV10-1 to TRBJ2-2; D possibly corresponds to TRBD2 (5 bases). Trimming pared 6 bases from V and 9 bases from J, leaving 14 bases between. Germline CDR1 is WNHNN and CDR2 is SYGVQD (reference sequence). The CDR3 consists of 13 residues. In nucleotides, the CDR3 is TGCGCCAGCAGCCTAGCTCGTGGCCGGGAGCTGTTTTTT. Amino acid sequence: CASSLARGRELFF.

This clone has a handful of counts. The CDR3 is CASSSGRVLNEQFF. In DNA form, the CDR3 reads TGCGCCAGCAGTAGCGGGAGAGTCCTCAATGAGCAGTTCTTC. The chain joins TRBV10-1 to TRBJ2-1, with TRBD2 matching over 8 bases. CDR3 length: 14 residues. V lost 5 bases and J lost 6; bases outside the gene matches: 6. Germline CDR1 and CDR2: WNHNN and SYGVQD (reference sequence).

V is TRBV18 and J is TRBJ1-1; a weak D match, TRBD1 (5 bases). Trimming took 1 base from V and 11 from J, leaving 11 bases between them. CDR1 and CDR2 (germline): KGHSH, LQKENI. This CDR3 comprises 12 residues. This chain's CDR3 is CASSPRTGEAFF. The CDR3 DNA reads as TGTGCCAGCTCACCACGAACGGGGGAGGCTTTCTTT.

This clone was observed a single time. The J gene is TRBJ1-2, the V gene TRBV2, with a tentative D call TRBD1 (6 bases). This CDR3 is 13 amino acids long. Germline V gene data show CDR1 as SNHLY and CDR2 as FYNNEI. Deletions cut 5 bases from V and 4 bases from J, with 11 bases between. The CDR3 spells CASSSGQLYGYTF. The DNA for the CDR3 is TGTGCCAGCAGTTCCGGACAGCTCTATGGCTACACCTTC.

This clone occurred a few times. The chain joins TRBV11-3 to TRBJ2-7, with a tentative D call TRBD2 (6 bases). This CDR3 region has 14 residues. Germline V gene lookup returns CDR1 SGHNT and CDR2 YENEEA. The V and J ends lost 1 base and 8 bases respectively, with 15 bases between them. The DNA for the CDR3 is TGTGCCAGCAGCTTAGTTACTGGAGGCGGGAAGCAGTACTTC. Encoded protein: CASSLVTGGGKQYF. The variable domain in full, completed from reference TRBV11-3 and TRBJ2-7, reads EAGVVQSPRYKIIEKKQPVAFWCNPISGHNTLYWYLQNLGQGPELLIRYENEEAVDDSQLPKDRFSAERLKGVDSTLKIQPAELGDSAVYLCASSLVTGGGKQYFGPGTRLTVT.

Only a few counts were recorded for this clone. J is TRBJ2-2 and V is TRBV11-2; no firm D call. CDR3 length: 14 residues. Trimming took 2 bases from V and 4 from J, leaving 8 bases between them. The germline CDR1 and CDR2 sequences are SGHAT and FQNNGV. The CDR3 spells CASSLQTGTGELFF. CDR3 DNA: TGTGCCAGCAGCTTACAGACTGGCACCGGGGAGCTGTTTTTT.

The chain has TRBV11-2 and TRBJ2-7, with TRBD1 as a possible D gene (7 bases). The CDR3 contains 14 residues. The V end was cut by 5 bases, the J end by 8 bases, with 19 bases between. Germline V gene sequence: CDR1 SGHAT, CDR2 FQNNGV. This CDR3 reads CASSPQGGSVKQYF. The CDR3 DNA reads TGTGCCAGCAGCCCTCAGGGGGGTAGCGTTAAGCAGTACTTC.

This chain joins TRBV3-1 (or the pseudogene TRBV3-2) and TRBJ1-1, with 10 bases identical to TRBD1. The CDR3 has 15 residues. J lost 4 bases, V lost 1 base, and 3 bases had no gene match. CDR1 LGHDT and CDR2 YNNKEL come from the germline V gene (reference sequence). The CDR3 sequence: CASSQVGTGVTEAFF. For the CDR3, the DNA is TGTGCCAGCAGCCAAGTTGGGACAGGGGTCACTGAAGCTTTCTTT.

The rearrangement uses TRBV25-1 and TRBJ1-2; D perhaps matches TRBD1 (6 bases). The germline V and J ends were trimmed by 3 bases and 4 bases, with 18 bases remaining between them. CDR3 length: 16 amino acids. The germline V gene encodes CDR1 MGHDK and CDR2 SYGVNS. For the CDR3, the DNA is TGTGCCAGCAGTGATTCCCTGGGGACAAGGGGCTATGGCTACACCTTC. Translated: CASSDSLGTRGYGYTF.

This CDR3 reads CSVRTGLSYEQYF. In nucleotides, the CDR3 is TGCAGCGTCAGGACAGGGCTATCCTACGAGCAGTACTTC. The V and J genes are TRBV29-1 and TRBJ2-7, with TRBD1 matching over 8 bases. Germline-derived CDR1 and CDR2 are SQVTM and ANQGSEA. The CDR3 loop spans 13 amino acids. J gave up 1 base and V 6 bases, and 5 bases lay outside the gene matches.

The CDR3 DNA sequence: TGCGCCAGCAGCCTACTACTTCCCTACGAGCAGTACTTC. Its protein is CASSLLLPYEQYF. The chain carries TRBV4-1 and TRBJ2-7; unclear D gene. The CDR3 totals 13 residues. Trimming removed 4 bases from V and 2 bases from J, with 9 bases in between. Germline CDR1 is MGHRA and CDR2 is YSYEKL.

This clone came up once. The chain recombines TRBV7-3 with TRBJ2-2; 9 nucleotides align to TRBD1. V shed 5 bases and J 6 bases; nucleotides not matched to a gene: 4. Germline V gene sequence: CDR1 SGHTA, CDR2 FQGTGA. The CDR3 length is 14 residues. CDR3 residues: CASSRDRVAGELFF. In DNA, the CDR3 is TGTGCCAGCAGCCGGGACAGGGTTGCCGGGGAGCTGTTTTTT.

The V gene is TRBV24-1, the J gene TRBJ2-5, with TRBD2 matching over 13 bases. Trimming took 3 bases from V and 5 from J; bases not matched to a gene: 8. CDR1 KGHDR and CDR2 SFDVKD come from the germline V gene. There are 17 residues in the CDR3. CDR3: CATSDTLAGGLVETQYF. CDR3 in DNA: TGTGCCACCAGTGATACACTAGCGGGGGGGCTAGTGGAGACCCAGTACTTC.

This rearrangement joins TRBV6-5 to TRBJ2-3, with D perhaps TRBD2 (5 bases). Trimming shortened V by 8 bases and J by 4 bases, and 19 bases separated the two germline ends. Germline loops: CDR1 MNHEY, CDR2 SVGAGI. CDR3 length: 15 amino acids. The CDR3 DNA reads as TGTGCCAGCGGAAAGATCGGGAACCCCGCAGATACGCAGTATTTT. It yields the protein CASGKIGNPADTQYF.